This TCR beta chain appears in the sequencing data of a study of blood T cell repertoires in COVID-19. About the research overall: Donors in the United States, Italy and Spain gave samples during acute or convalescent COVID-19.

This CDR3 has 18 residues. The germline V gene has CDR1 SGHVS and CDR2 FNYEAQ. The ends were cut back, 5 bases at V and 2 bases at J, with 22 bases in the middle. The table came from immunoSEQ multiplex PCR; TCRdb's copy has only in-frame clones and leaves some out. The table includes 100,000 to 150,000 clones, around three quarters detected once. Sample: peripheral blood. This chain uses TRBV7-6 with TRBJ2-1; the D gene is possibly TRBD2 (8 bases). The receptor's source is a man aged 35 to 55 with active or convalescent COVID-19. CDR3 region: CASSTRGGTDGTYNEQFF. The CDR3 DNA is TGTGCCAGCAGCACCCGGGGGGGGACAGATGGGACCTACAATGAGCAGTTCTTC. The complete variable domain, with remaining parts taken from reference TRBV7-6 and TRBJ2-1, reads GAGVSQSPRYKVTKRGQDVALRCDPISGHVSLYWYRQALGQGPEFLTYFNYEAQQDKSGLPNDRFSAERPEGSISTLTIQRTEQRDSAMYRCASSTRGGTDGTYNEQFFGPGTRLTVL.